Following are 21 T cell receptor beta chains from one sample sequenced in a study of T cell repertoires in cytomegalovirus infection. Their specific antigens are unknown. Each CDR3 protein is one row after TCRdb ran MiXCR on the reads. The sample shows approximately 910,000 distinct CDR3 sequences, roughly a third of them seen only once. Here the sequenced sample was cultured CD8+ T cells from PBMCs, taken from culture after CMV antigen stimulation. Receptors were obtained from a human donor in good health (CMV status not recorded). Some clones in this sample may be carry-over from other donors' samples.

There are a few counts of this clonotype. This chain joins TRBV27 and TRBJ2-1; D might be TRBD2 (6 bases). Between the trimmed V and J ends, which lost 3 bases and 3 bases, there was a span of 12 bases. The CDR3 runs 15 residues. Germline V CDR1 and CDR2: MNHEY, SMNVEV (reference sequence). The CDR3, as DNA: TGTGCCAGCAGTTTTTTCGGGGGAGGCTACAATGAGCAGTTCTTC. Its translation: CASSFFGGGYNEQFF.

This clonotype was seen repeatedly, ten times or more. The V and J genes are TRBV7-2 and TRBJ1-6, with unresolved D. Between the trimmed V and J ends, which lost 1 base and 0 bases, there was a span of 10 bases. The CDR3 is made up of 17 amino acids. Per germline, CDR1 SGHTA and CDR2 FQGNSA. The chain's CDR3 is CASSLGTESSYNSPLHF. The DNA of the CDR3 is TGTGCCAGCAGCTTAGGGACGGAGAGCTCCTATAATTCACCCCTCCACTTT.

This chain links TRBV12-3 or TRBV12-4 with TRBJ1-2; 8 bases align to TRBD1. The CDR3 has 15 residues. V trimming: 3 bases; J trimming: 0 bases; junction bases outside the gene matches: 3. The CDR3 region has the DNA TGTGCCAGCAGTTTGGACAGGGAGCCTAACTATGGCTACACCTTC. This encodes CASSLDREPNYGYTF.

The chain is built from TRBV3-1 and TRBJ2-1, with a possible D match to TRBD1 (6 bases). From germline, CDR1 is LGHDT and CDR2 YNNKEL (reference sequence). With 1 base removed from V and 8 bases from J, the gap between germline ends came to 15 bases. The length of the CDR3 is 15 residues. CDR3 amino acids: CASSQVGNYRDEQFF. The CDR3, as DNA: TGTGCCAGCAGCCAAGTGGGAAACTACAGGGATGAGCAGTTCTTC.

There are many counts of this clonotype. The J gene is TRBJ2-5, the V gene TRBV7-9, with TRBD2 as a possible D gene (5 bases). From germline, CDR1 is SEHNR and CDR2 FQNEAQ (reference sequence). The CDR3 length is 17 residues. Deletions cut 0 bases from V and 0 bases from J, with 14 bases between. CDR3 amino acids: CASSLAGSGRDQETQYF. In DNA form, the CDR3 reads TGTGCCAGCAGCTTAGCAGGAAGCGGACGGGACCAAGAGACCCAGTACTTC.

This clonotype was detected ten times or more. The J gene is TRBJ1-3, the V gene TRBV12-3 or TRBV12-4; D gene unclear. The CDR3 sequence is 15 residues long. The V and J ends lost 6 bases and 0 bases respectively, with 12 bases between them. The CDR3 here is CASRPLRASGNTIYF. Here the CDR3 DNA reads TGTGCCAGCAGGCCCCTAAGGGCCTCTGGAAACACCATATATTTT.

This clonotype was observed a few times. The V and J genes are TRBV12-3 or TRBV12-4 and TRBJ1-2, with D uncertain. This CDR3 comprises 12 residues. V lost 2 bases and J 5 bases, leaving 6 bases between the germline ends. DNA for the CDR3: TGTGCCAGCAGTTTAAACTTTTATGGCTACACCTTC. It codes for CASSLNFYGYTF.

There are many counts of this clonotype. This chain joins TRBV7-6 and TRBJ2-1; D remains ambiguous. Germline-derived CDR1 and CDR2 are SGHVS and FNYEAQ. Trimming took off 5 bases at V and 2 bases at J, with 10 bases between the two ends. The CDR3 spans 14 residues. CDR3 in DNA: TGTGCCAGCAGCCCTGTGGGCGCCTACAATGAGCAGTTCTTC. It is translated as CASSPVGAYNEQFF.

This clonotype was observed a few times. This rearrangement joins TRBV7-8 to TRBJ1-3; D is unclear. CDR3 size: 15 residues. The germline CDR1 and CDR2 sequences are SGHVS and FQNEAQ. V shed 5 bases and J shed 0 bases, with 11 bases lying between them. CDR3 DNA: TGTGCCAGCAGCACCCCGGGAGTCTCTGGAAACACCATATATTTT. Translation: CASSTPGVSGNTIYF.

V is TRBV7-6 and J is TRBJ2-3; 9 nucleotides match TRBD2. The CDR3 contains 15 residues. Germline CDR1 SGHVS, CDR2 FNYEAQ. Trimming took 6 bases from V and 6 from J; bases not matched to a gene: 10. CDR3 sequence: CASSPSGEVIDTQYF. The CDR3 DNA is TGTGCCAGCAGTCCTAGCGGGGAGGTAATTGATACGCAGTATTTT. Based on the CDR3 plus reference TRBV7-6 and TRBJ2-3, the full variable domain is GAGVSQSPRYKVTKRGQDVALRCDPISGHVSLYWYRQALGQGPEFLTYFNYEAQQDKSGLPNDRFSAERPEGSISTLTIQRTEQRDSAMYRCASSPSGEVIDTQYFGPGTRLTVL.

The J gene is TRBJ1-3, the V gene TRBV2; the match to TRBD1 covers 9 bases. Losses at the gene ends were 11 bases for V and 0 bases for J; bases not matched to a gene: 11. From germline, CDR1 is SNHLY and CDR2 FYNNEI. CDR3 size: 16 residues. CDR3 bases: TGTGCCCACCCCGGGGGACAGGGTTACTCTGGAAACACCATATATTTT. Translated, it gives CAHPGGQGYSGNTIYF.

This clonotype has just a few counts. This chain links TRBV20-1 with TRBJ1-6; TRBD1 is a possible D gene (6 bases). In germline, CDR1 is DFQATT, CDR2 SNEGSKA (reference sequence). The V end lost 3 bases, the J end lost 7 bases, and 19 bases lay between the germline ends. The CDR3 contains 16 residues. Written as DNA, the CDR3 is TGCAGTGCTAGTAGCAACCGGGACATCTCAAATTCACCCCTCCACTTT. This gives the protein CSASSNRDISNSPLHF.

The CDR3 loop reads CASSSGKGTEAFF. CDR3 coding DNA: TGTGCCAGCAGCTCAGGCAAGGGGACTGAAGCTTTCTTT. This chain connects TRBV7-6 to TRBJ1-1, with TRBD1 as a possible D gene (5 bases). V was pared by 4 bases and J by 5 bases, with 11 bases between. The CDR3 is 13 residues long. CDR1 is SGHVS, CDR2 FNYEAQ, per germline.

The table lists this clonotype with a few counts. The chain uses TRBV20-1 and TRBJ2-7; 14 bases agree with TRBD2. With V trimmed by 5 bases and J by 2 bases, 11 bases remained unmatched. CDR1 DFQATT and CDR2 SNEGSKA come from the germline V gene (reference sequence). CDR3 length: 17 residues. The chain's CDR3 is CSAYLTSGGAIAYEQYF. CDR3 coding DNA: TGCAGTGCTTATCTGACTAGCGGGGGGGCCATCGCCTACGAGCAGTACTTC.

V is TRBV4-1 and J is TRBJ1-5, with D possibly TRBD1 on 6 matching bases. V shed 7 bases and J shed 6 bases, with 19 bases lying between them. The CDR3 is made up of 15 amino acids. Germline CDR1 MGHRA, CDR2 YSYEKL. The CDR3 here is CASNPSPGARQPQHF. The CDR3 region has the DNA TGCGCCAGCAACCCGAGTCCGGGGGCACGTCAGCCCCAGCATTTT.

Here the CDR3 DNA reads TGTGCCAGCAGTTACACGGGGCTGGTCTACGAACAGTACGTC. It translates to CASSYTGLVYEQYV. The V gene is TRBV6-2 or TRBV6-3, the J gene TRBJ2-7, with D tentatively TRBD1 or TRBD2 (5 bases each). CDR3 size: 14 residues. Germline V gives CDR1 MNHEY, CDR2 SVGEGT.

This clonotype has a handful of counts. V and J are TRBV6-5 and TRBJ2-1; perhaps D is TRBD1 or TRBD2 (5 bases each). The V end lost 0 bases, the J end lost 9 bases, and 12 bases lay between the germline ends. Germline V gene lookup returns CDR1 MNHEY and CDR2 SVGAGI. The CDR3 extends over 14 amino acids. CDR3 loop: CASSYSGASSEQFF. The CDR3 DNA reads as TGTGCCAGCAGTTACTCCGGGGCTAGCTCTGAGCAGTTCTTC.

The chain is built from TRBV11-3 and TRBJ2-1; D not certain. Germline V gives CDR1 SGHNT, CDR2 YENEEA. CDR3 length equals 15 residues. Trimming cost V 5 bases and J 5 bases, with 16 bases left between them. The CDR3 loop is CASSQYDWADNEQFF. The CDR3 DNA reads TGTGCCAGCAGCCAATATGACTGGGCCGACAATGAGCAGTTCTTC.

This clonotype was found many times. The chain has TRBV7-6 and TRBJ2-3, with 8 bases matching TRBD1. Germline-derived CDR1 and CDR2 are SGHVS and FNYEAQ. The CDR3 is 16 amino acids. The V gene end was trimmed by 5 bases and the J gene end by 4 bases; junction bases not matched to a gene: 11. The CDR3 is CASSPRVDRASDTQYF. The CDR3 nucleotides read TGTGCCAGCAGCCCCCGGGTGGACAGGGCCTCAGATACGCAGTATTTT.

CDR3 amino acids: CAFQSREVGDQPQHF. The DNA of the CDR3 is TGTGCCTTCCAGAGCAGGGAAGTTGGAGATCAGCCCCAGCATTTT. The chain links TRBV13 to TRBJ1-5; D perhaps matches TRBD1 (5 bases). The CDR3 covers 15 residues. Trimming took 11 bases from V and 5 from J, leaving 22 bases between them. Per the germline V gene, CDR1 is PRHDT and CDR2 is FYEKMQ (reference sequence). The full variable domain, rest sourced from reference TRBV13 and TRBJ1-5, is AAGVIQSPRHLIKEKRETATLKCYPIPRHDTVYWYQQGPGQDPQFLISFYEKMQSDKGSIPDRFSAQQFSDYHSELNMSSLELGDSALYFCAFQSREVGDQPQHFGDGTRLSIL.

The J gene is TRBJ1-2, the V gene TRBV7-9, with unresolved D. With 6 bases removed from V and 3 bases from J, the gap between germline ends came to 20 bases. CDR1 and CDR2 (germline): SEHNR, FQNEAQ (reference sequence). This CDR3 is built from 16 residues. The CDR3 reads CASRSPLGISHYGYTF. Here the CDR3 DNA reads TGTGCCAGCAGATCGCCCTTGGGTATCTCTCACTATGGCTACACCTTC.